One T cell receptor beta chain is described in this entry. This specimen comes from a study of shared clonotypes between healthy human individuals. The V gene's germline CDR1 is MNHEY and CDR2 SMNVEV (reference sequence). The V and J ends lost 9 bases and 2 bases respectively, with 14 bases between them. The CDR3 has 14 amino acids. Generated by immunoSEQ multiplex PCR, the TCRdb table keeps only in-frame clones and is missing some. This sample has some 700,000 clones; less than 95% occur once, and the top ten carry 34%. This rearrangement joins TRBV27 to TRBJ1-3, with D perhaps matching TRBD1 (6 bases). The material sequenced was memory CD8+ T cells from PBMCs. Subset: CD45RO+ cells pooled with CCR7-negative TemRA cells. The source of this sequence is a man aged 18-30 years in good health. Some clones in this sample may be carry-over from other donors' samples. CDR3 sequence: CASSGGRTGNTIYF. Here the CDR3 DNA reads TGTGCCAGTAGTGGGGGGCGTACTGGAAACACCATATATTTT.